This TCR beta chain was sequenced for a study of identical twins. TCRdb re-called the 5' RACE reads through MiXCR, storing one row per CDR3 protein. The table shows around 290,000 distinct CDR3 sequences, with roughly 8.6% occurring only once. There are 14 residues in the CDR3. Trimming removed 3 bases from V and 4 bases from J, with 13 bases in between. The germline CDR1 and CDR2 sequences are GTSNPN and SVGIG (reference sequence). Study-level findings and limits: Twins' excess sharing was less marked for out-of-frame beta sequences.

This clonotype has more than one count but fewer than ten. Its antigen remains unidentified. The same data also contributed to another study, on yellow fever vaccine responses in identical twins.

The sequence came from a woman aged 18-29 years in good health. Sample: CD8+ T cells sorted from blood. The chain is built from TRBV30 and TRBJ2-1, with D perhaps TRBD2 (7 bases). The CDR3 nucleotides read TGTGCCTGGAGGGGGGGGCCAGATTACAATGAGCAGTTCTTC. It translates to CAWRGGPDYNEQFF. The variable domain in full, completed from reference TRBV30 and TRBJ2-1, reads SQTIHQWPATLVQPVGSPLSLECTVEGTSNPNLYWYRQAAGRGLQLLFYSVGIGQISSEVPQNLSASRPQDRQFILSSKKLLLSDSGFYLCAWRGGPDYNEQFFGPGTRLTVL.